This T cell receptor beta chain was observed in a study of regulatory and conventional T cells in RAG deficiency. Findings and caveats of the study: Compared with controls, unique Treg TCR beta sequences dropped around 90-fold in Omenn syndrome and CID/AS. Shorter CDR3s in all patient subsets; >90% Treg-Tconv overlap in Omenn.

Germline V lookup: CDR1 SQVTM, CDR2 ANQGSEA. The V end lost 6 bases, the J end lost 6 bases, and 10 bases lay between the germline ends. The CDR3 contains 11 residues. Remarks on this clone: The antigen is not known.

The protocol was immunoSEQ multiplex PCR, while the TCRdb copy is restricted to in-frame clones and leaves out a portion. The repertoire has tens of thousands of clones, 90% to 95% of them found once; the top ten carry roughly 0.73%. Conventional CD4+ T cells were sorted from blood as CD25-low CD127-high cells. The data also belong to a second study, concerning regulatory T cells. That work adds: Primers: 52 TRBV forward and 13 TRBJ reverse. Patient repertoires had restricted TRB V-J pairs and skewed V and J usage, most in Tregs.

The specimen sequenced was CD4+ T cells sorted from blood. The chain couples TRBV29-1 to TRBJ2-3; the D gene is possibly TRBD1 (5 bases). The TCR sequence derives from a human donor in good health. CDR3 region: CSVAGFDTQYF. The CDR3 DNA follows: TGCAGCGTAGCAGGGTTTGATACGCAGTATTTT.